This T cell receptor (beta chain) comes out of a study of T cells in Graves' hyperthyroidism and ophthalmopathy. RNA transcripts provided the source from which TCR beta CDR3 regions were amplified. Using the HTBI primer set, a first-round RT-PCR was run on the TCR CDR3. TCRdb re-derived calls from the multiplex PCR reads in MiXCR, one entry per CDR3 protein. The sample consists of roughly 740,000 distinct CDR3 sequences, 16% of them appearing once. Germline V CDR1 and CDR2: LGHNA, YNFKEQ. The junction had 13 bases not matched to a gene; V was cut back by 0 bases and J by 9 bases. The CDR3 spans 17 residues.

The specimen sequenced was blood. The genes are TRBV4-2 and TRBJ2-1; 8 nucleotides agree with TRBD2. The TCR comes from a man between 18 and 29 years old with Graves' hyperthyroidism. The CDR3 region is CASSQDRLAAGEIEQFF. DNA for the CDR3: TGTGCCAGCAGCCAAGATAGGTTGGCAGCGGGAGAAATTGAGCAGTTCTTC.